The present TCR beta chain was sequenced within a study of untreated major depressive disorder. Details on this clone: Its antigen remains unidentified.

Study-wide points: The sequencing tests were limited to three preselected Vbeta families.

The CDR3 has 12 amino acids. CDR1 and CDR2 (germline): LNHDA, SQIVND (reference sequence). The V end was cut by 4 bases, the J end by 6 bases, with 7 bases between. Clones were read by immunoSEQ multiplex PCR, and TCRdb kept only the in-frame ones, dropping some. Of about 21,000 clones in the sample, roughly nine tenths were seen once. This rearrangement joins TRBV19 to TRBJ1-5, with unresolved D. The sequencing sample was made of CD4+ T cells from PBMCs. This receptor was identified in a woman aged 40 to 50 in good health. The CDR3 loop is CASSRYPQPQHF. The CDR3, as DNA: TGTGCCAGTAGTAGGTACCCTCAGCCCCAGCATTTT.